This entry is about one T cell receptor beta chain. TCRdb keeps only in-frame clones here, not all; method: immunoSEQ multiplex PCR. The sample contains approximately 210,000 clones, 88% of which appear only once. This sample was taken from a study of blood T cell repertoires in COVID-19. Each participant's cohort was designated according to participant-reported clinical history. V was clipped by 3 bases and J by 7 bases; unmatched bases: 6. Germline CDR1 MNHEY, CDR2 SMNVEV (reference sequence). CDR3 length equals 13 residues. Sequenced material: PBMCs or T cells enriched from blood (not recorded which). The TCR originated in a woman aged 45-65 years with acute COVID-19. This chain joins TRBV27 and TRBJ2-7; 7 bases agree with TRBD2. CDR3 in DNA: TGTGCCAGCAGTTTCTCTAGCGGACCTGAGCAGTACTTC. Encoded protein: CASSFSSGPEQYF.